This T cell receptor beta chain was retrieved from a study of T cells in Graves' hyperthyroidism and ophthalmopathy. The sample holds many counts of this clonotype. Its antigen is currently unknown. Authors of the study amplified TCR beta CDR3 regions from RNA transcripts. First-round RT-PCR of the TCR CDR3 relied on the HTBI primer set. One entry per CDR3 protein, called by TCRdb with MiXCR from the multiplex PCR reads. This sample has hundreds of thousands of distinct CDR3 sequences, with just under 45% found just once. General study points: Model output signaled ophthalmopathy a median approximately 6.2 months ahead of onset.

The study left out patients who had uncontrolled infection, other autoimmune disease, pregnancy or lactation. The diagnoses drew upon clinical symptoms, serum thyroxine and TRAb, thyroid ultrasound and orbital computed tomography. CDR1 is SGHTA, CDR2 FQGTGA, per germline. Between the trimmed V and J ends, which lost 3 bases and 8 bases, there was a span of 11 bases. The CDR3 spans 14 residues. The chain carries TRBV7-3 and TRBJ1-6; D possibly corresponds to TRBD1 (5 bases). The sequenced sample consisted of peripheral blood or thyroid tissue (not recorded which). This TCR came from an adult man with Graves' disease, either hyperthyroidism or ophthalmopathy (not recorded which). Written as DNA, the CDR3 is TGTGCCAGCAGCTTTGGGTTAGGGGATTCACCCCTCCACTTT. Encoded protein: CASSFGLGDSPLHF. The full variable domain, rest sourced from reference TRBV7-3 and TRBJ1-6, is GAGVSQTPSNKVTEKGKYVELRCDPISGHTALYWYRQSLGQGPEFLIYFQGTGAADDSGLPNDRFFAVRPEGSVSTLKIQRTERGDSAVYLCASSFGLGDSPLHFGNGTRLTVT.